This T cell receptor beta chain was identified in a study of cytomegalovirus exposure and HLA in healthy donors. About the study: In a previous analysis, around 120 million unique TCR beta sequences were found from 150 million to 200 million T cells. Study-level points and caveats: Researchers counted 180 or so TCR beta chains as cytomegalovirus-associated. With later analysis, a missense DCLRE1C variant became linked to TCR beta V- and J-gene trimming. The study assumed roughly uniform donor sequencing depth for presence/absence analyses.

This clone was found a few times. The target antigen is unknown. Trimming cost V 4 bases and J 3 bases; bases outside gene matches: 9. The CDR3 runs to 16 residues. In germline, CDR1 is SGDLS, CDR2 YYNGEE. PCR amplification relied on 60 Vbeta primers (plus 13 Jbeta primers). TCRdb's copy holds only in-frame clones and misses some; the assay was immunoSEQ multiplex PCR. The table lists some 150,000 clones, less than 65% of them singletons, with 3% in the top ten. The sequenced material came from PBMCs. The V gene is TRBV9, the J gene TRBJ1-3, with 8 positions matching TRBD1. The receptor was derived from a woman under 40 in good health and CMV-seropositive. The CDR3 loop is CASSPTWTGSGNTIYF. CDR3 nucleotides: TGTGCCAGCAGCCCCACATGGACAGGGAGTGGAAACACCATATATTTT.